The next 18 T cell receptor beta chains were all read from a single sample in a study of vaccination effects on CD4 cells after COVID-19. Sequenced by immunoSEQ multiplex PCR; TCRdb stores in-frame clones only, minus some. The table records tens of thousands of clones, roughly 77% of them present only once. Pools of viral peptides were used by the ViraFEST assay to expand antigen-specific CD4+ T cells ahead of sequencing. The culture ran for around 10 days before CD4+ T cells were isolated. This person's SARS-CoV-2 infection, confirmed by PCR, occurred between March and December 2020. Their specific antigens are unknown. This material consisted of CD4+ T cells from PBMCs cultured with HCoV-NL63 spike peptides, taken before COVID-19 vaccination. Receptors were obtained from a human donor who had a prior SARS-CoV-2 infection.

The CDR3 DNA follows: TGTGCCTGGTCAGTTGGACACGGTGAAGATACGCAGTATTTT. Its protein product is CAWSVGHGEDTQYF. The genes are TRBV30 and TRBJ2-3, with D perhaps TRBD1 (5 bases). Germline CDR1 reads GTSNPN; CDR2 reads SVGIG (reference sequence). The CDR3 extends over 14 amino acids. V was clipped by 5 bases and J by 5 bases, with 17 bases between them.

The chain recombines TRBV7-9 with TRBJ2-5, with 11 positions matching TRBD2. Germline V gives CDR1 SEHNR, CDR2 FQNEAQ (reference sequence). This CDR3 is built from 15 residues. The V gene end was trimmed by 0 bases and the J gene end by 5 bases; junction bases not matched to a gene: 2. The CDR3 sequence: CASSLALAGVETQYF. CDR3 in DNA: TGTGCCAGCAGCTTAGCACTAGCGGGGGTGGAGACCCAGTACTTC.

The CDR3 protein is CASGLNFLTGNTYNSPLHF. The CDR3 coding sequence is TGTGCTAGTGGTTTGAACTTCCTGACAGGGAACACCTATAATTCACCCCTCCACTTT. V gene TRBV12-5 combines with J gene TRBJ1-6, with TRBD1 matching 7 bases. CDR3 length: 19 amino acids. Germline CDR1 is LGHNT and CDR2 is FRNRAP. V gave up 2 bases and J gave up 2 bases; unmatched junction bases: 12. Based on the CDR3 plus reference TRBV12-5 and TRBJ1-6, the full variable domain is DARVTQTPRHKVTEMGQEVTMRCQPILGHNTVFWYRQTMMQGLELLAYFRNRAPLDDSGMPKDRFSAEMPDATLATLKIQPSEPRDSAVYFCASGLNFLTGNTYNSPLHFGNGTRLTVT.

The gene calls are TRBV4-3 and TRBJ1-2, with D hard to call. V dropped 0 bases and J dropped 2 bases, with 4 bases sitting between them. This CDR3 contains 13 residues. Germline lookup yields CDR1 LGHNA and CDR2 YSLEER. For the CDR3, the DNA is TGCGCCAGCAGCCAAGATCACAACTATGGCTACACCTTC. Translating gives CASSQDHNYGYTF.

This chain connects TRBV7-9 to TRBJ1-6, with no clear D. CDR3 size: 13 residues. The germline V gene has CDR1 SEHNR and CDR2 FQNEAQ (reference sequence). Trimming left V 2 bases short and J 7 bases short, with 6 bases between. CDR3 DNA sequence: TGTGCCAGCAGCTTATTTGAGAATTCACCCCTCCACTTT. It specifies CASSLFENSPLHF.

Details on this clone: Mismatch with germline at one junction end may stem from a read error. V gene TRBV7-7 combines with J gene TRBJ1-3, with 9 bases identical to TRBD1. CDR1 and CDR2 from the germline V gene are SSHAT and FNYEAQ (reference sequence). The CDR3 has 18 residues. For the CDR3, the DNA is TGTGCTAGCAGCTTAGCGTTTCCACCCGGACAGGGGAGAAACACCATATATTTT. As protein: CASSLAFPPGQGRNTIYF.

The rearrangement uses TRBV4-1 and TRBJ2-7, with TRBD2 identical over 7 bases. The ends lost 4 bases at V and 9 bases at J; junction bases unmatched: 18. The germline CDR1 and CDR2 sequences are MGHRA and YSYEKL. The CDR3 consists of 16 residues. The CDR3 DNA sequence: TGCGCCAGCAGCCCCTCGGCTAGCGGAACCCTACGAGGGCAGTACTTC. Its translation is CASSPSASGTLRGQYF.

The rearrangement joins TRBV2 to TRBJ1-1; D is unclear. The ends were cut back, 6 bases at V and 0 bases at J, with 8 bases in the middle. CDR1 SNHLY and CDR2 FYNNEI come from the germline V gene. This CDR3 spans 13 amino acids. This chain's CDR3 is CASRANMNTEAFF. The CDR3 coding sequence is TGTGCCAGCAGGGCGAATATGAACACTGAAGCTTTCTTT. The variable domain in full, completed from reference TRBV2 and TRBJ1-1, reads EPEVTQTPSHQVTQMGQEVILRCVPISNHLYFYWYRQILGQKVEFLVSFYNNEISEKSEIFDDQFSVERPDGSNFTLKIRSTKLEDSAMYFCASRANMNTEAFFGQGTRLTVV.

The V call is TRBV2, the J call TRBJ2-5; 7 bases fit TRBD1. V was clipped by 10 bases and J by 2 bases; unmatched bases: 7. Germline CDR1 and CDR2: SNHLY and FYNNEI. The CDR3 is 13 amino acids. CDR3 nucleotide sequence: TGTGCCACGAAGGGACAGCCACAAGAGACCCAGTACTTC. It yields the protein CATKGQPQETQYF.

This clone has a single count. In nucleotides, the CDR3 is TGTGCCAGCAGCTGGGGAACCGGGGCGTCCTACGAGCAGTACTTC. The encoded protein is CASSWGTGASYEQYF. The gene calls are TRBV7-2 and TRBJ2-7, with D tentatively TRBD1 or TRBD2 (5 bases each). Germline loops: CDR1 SGHTA, CDR2 FQGNSA. The CDR3 spans 15 residues. The V end lost 4 bases, the J end lost 1 base, and 14 bases lay between the germline ends.

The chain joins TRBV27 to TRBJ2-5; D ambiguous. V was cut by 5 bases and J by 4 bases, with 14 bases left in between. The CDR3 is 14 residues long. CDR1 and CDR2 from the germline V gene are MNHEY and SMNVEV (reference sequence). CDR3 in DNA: TGTGCCAGCAGTGAAGAAAGATACCGAGAGACCCAGTACTTC. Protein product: CASSEERYRETQYF.

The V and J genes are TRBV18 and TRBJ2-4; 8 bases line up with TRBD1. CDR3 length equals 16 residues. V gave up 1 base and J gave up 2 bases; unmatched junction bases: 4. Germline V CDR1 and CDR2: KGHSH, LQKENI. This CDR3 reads CASSPLDRVSKNIQYF. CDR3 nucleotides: TGTGCCAGCTCACCACTGGACAGGGTGTCCAAAAACATTCAGTACTTC.

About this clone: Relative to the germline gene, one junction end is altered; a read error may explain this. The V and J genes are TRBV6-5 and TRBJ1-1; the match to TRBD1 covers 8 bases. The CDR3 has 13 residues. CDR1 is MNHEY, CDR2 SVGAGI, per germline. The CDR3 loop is CASSYSTAGQGVF. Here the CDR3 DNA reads TGTGCCAGCAGTTACTCGACGGCAGGACAGGGCGTTTTT.

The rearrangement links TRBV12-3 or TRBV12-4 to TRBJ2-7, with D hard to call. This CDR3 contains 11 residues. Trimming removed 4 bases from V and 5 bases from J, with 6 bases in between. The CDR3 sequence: CASSSGHEQYF. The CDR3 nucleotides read TGTGCCAGCAGTTCTGGCCACGAGCAGTACTTC.

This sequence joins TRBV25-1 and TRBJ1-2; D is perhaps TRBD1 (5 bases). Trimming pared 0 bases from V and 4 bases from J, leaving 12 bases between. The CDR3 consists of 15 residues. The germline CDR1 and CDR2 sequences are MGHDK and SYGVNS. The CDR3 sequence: CASSEYQGSGYGYTF. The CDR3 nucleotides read TGTGCCAGCAGTGAATATCAGGGCTCTGGCTATGGCTACACCTTC.

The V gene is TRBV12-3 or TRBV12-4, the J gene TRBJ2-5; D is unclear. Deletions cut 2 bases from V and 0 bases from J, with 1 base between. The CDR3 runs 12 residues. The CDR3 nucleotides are TGTGCCAGCAGTTTAAACCAAGAGACCCAGTACTTC. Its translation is CASSLNQETQYF.

The CDR3 DNA reads TGCGCCAGTCGGCGATTCGACAGGGGAATCGCCGGGGAGCTGTTTTTT. This gives the protein CASRRFDRGIAGELFF. The chain uses TRBV10-2 and TRBJ2-2; 8 bases line up with TRBD1. The CDR3 runs to 16 residues. Germline-derived CDR1 and CDR2 are WSHSY and SAAADI. V gave up 9 bases and J gave up 6 bases; unmatched junction bases: 15.

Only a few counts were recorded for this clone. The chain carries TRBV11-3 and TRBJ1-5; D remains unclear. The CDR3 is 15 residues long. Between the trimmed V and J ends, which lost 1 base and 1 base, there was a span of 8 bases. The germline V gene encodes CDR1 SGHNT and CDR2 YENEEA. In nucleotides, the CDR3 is TGTGCCAGCAGCTTAGGGTCTGAGAGCAATCAGCCCCAGCATTTT. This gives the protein CASSLGSESNQPQHF.